This TCR beta chain stems from a study of blood T cell repertoires in COVID-19 (dated by TCRdb to the early 2020s). Study-level background: Samples covering the acute and convalescent phases of COVID-19 were provided by collaborators in the United States, Italy and Spain. The prospective study material was composed of cDNA or gDNA derived from T cells, B-cell-depleted T cells, or PBMCs. The dataset comprised deeply sampled blood TCRbeta repertoires from subjects exposed to, actively infected with, or recovered from COVID-19. A freely available public database, intended as a resource for researchers studying the immune response to SARS-CoV-2, is where the repertoires were released. Samples came from the ongoing ImmuneRACE study (first 160 participants) plus 1,254 subjects from 6 global collaborators. A de-identified subject ID, COVID-19 status, age in years and sex were almost always included in the sample metadata. Where available, HLA class I and class II types were taken from metadata supplied by the sample provider and were not determined by assay-based typing.

The collaborating institutions used their own protocols to collect whole blood in K2EDTA tubes. For TCRbeta analysis, collaborators shipped samples in one of three forms: frozen whole blood, isolated PBMCs, or DNA extracted from either of those sample types. Notes on this clone: What antigen it recognizes has not been identified. Base qualities were left out, and no much larger clone turns up one base away.

Results and caveats for the whole study, not just this receptor: How much clinical and demographic metadata was included differed by source and by participant, and the metadata was provided uncurated.

V lost 4 bases and J lost 1 base; the stretch between them is 7 bases long. The CDR3 contains 12 residues, cysteine and phenylalanine counted. CDR3 DNA only is kept here, 36 bases in frame from base 1. CDR1 and CDR2 are read off the germline V gene as SQVTM and ANQGSEA. TCRbeta CDR3 regions were amplified from genomic DNA by means of the immunoSEQ Assay, a bias-controlled multiplex PCR. In the original analysis: The number of nucleated cells in each sample was estimated by amplification of reference gene primers within the assay. To quantify the absolute abundance of each unique TCRbeta CDR3 rearrangement, sequence reads were collapsed and filtered. For each sample, productive Simpson clonality was calculated as the square root of Simpson's diversity index over productive rearrangements. TCRdb limited this immuneACCESS table to in-frame rearrangements with V and J called. A share of clones is missing; checked studies link under half to unresolved V genes, and the rest is unexplained. The V and J calls and clone size were taken over from that table, and D and trimming were inferred from the DNA. This sample comprises just under 60,000 clones, around 80% of them detected only once. The ten largest clones capture more than 7.5% of the sample.

The source material was peripheral blood. The sequence is built from TRBV29-1 and TRBJ1-2; no D segment can be confidently identified. This clonotype was obtained from a human donor in a cohort sampled during active COVID-19. Here the CDR3 is given as CSVVRNNYGYTF. The DNA sequence is as follows: TGCAGCGTTGTGAGGAATAACTATGGCTACACCTTC.